These 28 T cell receptor beta chains came from one sample sequenced in a study of shared clonotypes between healthy human individuals. Profiled with immunoSEQ multiplex PCR; TCRdb holds only in-frame clones, not every one. Of 1.4 million to 1.5 million clones listed, 95% to 97% are singletons. The sequenced material came from naive CD4+ T cells sorted from blood. The sample's subset: CD45RA+ positively selected. These receptors were collected from a man aged 30-40 years in good health.

CDR3 protein: CASTRGPGTEAFF. For the CDR3, the DNA is TGTGCCAGCACCAGGGGTCCCGGCACTGAAGCTTTCTTT. The chain couples TRBV2 to TRBJ1-1; D is possibly TRBD1 (6 bases). Looked up from germline, CDR1 is SNHLY and CDR2 is FYNNEI. The CDR3 covers 13 residues. The germline V and J ends were trimmed by 7 bases and 4 bases, with 13 bases remaining between them.

V usage is TRBV7-8 and J usage is TRBJ2-6; the D call may be TRBD1 or TRBD2 (6 bases each). The CDR3 extends over 17 amino acids. Trimming took off 5 bases at V and 1 base at J, with 15 bases between the two ends. In germline, CDR1 is SGHVS, CDR2 FQNEAQ. The CDR3 is CASSPRGLPSGANVLTF. The CDR3 region has the DNA TGTGCCAGCAGCCCCCGGGGGCTACCGTCTGGGGCCAACGTCCTGACTTTC.

This chain joins TRBV18 and TRBJ1-1, with a possible D match to TRBD1 (6 bases). Looked up from germline, CDR1 is KGHSH and CDR2 is LQKENI. The CDR3 loop spans 15 amino acids. V was shortened by 3 bases and J by 3 bases, with 14 bases between the two germline ends. The CDR3 nucleotides read TGTGCCAGCTCACCTCGCAGGGGATCCCACACTGAAGCTTTCTTT. This encodes CASSPRRGSHTEAFF. Variable domain in full (rest from reference TRBV18 and TRBJ1-1): NAGVMQNPRHLVRRRGQEARLRCSPMKGHSHVYWYRQLPEEGLKFMVYLQKENIIDESGMPKERFSAEFPKEGPSILRIQQVVRGDSAAYFCASSPRRGSHTEAFFGQGTRLTVV.

The V call is TRBV25-1, the J call TRBJ2-7, with D perhaps TRBD2 (5 bases). The CDR3 is 13 residues long. V dropped 5 bases and J dropped 2 bases, with 10 bases sitting between them. The germline CDR1 and CDR2 sequences are MGHDK and SYGVNS. The CDR3 nucleotides are TGTGCCAGCAGTTTTACGGGGACCTACGAGCAGTACTTC. Translating it yields CASSFTGTYEQYF.

This chain connects TRBV6-5 to TRBJ2-7; either TRBD1 or TRBD2 may fit D (5 bases each). Germline CDR1 is MNHEY and CDR2 is SVGAGI. V lost 1 base, J lost 4 bases, and 14 bases lay in between. The CDR3 has 15 amino acids. The CDR3 DNA reads TGTGCCAGCAGTTACTTCAGTGGGACGAAATACGAGCAGTACTTC. This gives the protein CASSYFSGTKYEQYF.

The rearrangement joins TRBV5-1 to TRBJ1-1; a possible D gene is TRBD1 (6 bases). The CDR3 loop spans 19 amino acids. Germline assignment: CDR1 SGHRS and CDR2 YFSETQ. Trimming removed 2 bases from V and 0 bases from J, with 23 bases in between. CDR3 protein: CASSFLPGRRGDMNTEAFF. As DNA, the CDR3 is TGCGCCAGCAGCTTCCTCCCAGGAAGGCGGGGGGACATGAACACTGAAGCTTTCTTT.

CDR3 nucleotides: TGTGCCAGCTCCCGCGGGAAGATGAATCAGCCCCAGCATTTT. Translated, it gives CASSRGKMNQPQHF. The chain uses TRBV18 and TRBJ1-5; no clear D. Germline V CDR1 and CDR2: KGHSH, LQKENI. V was cut by 6 bases and J by 4 bases, with 13 bases left in between. The CDR3 totals 14 residues.

The chain is built from TRBV15 and TRBJ2-1; TRBD2 is a possible D gene (6 bases). V dropped 0 bases and J dropped 4 bases, with 13 bases sitting between them. There are 16 residues in the CDR3. Germline assignment: CDR1 LNHNV and CDR2 YYDKDF (reference sequence). In DNA, the CDR3 is TGTGCCACCAGCAGAGAGGCGGCGGGGTTTTACAATGAGCAGTTCTTC. Its protein product is CATSREAAGFYNEQFF.

The V and J genes are TRBV18 and TRBJ2-5; TRBD2 agrees at 10 bases. The CDR3 is made up of 18 amino acids. CDR1 is KGHSH, CDR2 LQKENI, per germline. Trimming cost V 3 bases and J 1 base; bases outside gene matches: 11. DNA of the CDR3: TGTGCCAGCTCACCCTACGGACTAGCGGAGATCGTCCAAGAGACCCAGTACTTC. Protein product: CASSPYGLAEIVQETQYF.

The chain carries TRBV5-5 and TRBJ1-2; tentatively, D is TRBD1 (6 bases). The CDR3 is 16 amino acids. The V gene's germline CDR1 is SGHKS and CDR2 YYEKEE (reference sequence). Trimming took off 4 bases at V and 5 bases at J, with 21 bases between the two ends. The DNA for the CDR3 is TGTGCCAGCAGCACCCCGGGCCAGGGGTTTGGGTATGGCTACACCTTC. It encodes CASSTPGQGFGYGYTF.

The chain joins TRBV28 to TRBJ2-7; D ambiguous. The CDR3 consists of 13 residues. Trimming cost V 3 bases and J 3 bases, with 9 bases left between them. Germline assignment: CDR1 MDHEN and CDR2 SYDVKM. The CDR3 sequence is CASSFLSYYEQYF. The DNA of the CDR3 is TGTGCCAGCAGTTTCTTGTCTTACTACGAGCAGTACTTC.

This clone came up once. The chain couples TRBV6-6 to TRBJ1-5; D remains ambiguous. CDR3 length: 13 amino acids. V was clipped by 7 bases and J by 0 bases, with 7 bases between them. Germline V gene lookup returns CDR1 MNHNY and CDR2 SVGAGI (reference sequence). In DNA, the CDR3 is TGTGCCAGCACCGTCGATAGCAATCAGCCCCAGCATTTT. As protein: CASTVDSNQPQHF.

The rearrangement links TRBV6-5 to TRBJ1-1; no firm D call. The CDR3 length is 14 residues. In germline, CDR1 is MNHEY, CDR2 SVGAGI. Trimming removed 5 bases from V and 0 bases from J, with 10 bases in between. The CDR3 reads CASSRGRLNTEAFF. The CDR3, as DNA: TGTGCCAGCAGTCGCGGACGGTTGAACACTGAAGCTTTCTTT.

With regard to this clone: Different DNA sequences within this sample yield the same CDR3. This chain uses TRBV5-1 with TRBJ2-5; 14 nucleotides line up with TRBD2. The V gene end was trimmed by 3 bases and the J gene end by 5 bases; junction bases not matched to a gene: 6. The CDR3 spans 16 residues. From germline, CDR1 is SGHRS and CDR2 YFSETQ. This chain's CDR3 is CASSSGLAGGQETQYF. CDR3 DNA sequence: TGCGCCAGCAGCTCCGGACTAGCGGGAGGACAGGAGACCCAGTACTTC. The whole variable domain, remainder taken from reference TRBV5-1 and TRBJ2-5, is KAGVTQTPRYLIKTRGQQVTLSCSPISGHRSVSWYQQTPGQGLQFLFEYFSETQRNKGNFPGRFSGRQFSNSRSEMNVSTLELGDSALYLCASSSGLAGGQETQYFGPGTRLLVL.

V is TRBV28 and J is TRBJ1-2; D is undetermined. The germline gives CDR1 MDHEN, CDR2 SYDVKM. The V end lost 4 bases, the J end lost 5 bases, and 8 bases lay between the germline ends. This CDR3 is built from 12 residues. CDR3 in amino acids: CASSWREYGYTF. CDR3 DNA: TGTGCCAGCAGTTGGAGGGAGTATGGCTACACCTTC.

The chain couples TRBV5-1 to TRBJ1-5; 9 bases match TRBD1. Per germline, CDR1 SGHRS and CDR2 YFSETQ. The CDR3 is 15 residues long. The trim removed 4 bases at V and 6 bases at J, leaving 8 bases unmatched. CDR3 amino acids: CASSLGTGNSQPQHF. The CDR3 nucleotides read TGCGCCAGCAGCCTAGGGACAGGGAACTCTCAGCCCCAGCATTTT.

The J gene is TRBJ1-2, the V gene TRBV5-5; D is possibly TRBD1 (5 bases). Trimming cost V 0 bases and J 4 bases, with 10 bases left between them. CDR1 is SGHKS and CDR2 is YYEKEE in the germline V gene (reference sequence). The CDR3 length is 14 residues. CDR3 sequence reads: CASSLEGISYGYTF. In nucleotides, the CDR3 is TGTGCCAGCAGCTTGGAGGGGATATCCTATGGCTACACCTTC.

The V and J genes are TRBV5-4 and TRBJ1-1; D remains unclear. Germline CDR1 reads SGHNT; CDR2 reads YYREEE (reference sequence). CDR3 length equals 14 residues. Deletions cut 1 base from V and 7 bases from J, with 14 bases between. The CDR3 DNA reads as TGTGCCAGCAGCTTGATGGGGTCAGGAGGTGAAGCTTTCTTT. Translation gives CASSLMGSGGEAFF.

This clone appeared a single time. This sequence joins TRBV7-3 and TRBJ2-3, with 11 bases matching TRBD2. The J segment lost 4 bases and the V segment lost 6 bases, leaving 6 bases of the junction unmatched. Germline V gene sequence: CDR1 SGHTA, CDR2 FQGTGA. CDR3 length equals 15 residues. CDR3 coding DNA: TGTGCCAGCAGACTTAGCGGGAGGGCCGCAGATACGCAGTATTTT. Encoded protein: CASRLSGRAADTQYF.

The chain couples TRBV5-1 to TRBJ2-1, with D maybe TRBD2 (5 bases). The CDR3 covers 14 residues. Germline-derived CDR1 and CDR2 are SGHRS and YFSETQ. With 0 bases removed from V and 10 bases from J, the gap between germline ends came to 14 bases. The DNA of the CDR3 is TGCGCCAGCAGCTTGGCTCTAGCCTGGCAGGAGCAGTTCTTC. Protein sequence: CASSLALAWQEQFF.

This chain links TRBV2 with TRBJ2-2; either TRBD1 or TRBD2 may fit D (5 bases each). The CDR3 is 13 residues long. Germline CDR1 and CDR2: SNHLY and FYNNEI. Trimming left V 6 bases short and J 9 bases short, with 14 bases between. This CDR3 reads CASRRDGTRELFF. CDR3 in DNA: TGTGCCAGCAGGAGGGACGGAACCAGGGAGCTGTTTTTT.

The chain links TRBV6-6 to TRBJ1-2; unclear D gene. The germline CDR1 and CDR2 sequences are MNHNY and SVGAGI (reference sequence). V dropped 2 bases and J dropped 2 bases, with 9 bases sitting between them. The CDR3 covers 14 residues. The CDR3 DNA follows: TGTGCCAGCAGTTACGCCCCAGCGAACTATGGCTACACCTTC. This encodes CASSYAPANYGYTF.

This sequence joins TRBV4-3 and TRBJ2-7; D not resolved. This CDR3 has 14 residues. The V end was cut by 0 bases, the J end by 3 bases, with 9 bases between. CDR1 LGHNA and CDR2 YSLEER come from the germline V gene. CDR3 amino acids: CASSQEPSFYEQYF. The CDR3 DNA reads TGCGCCAGCAGCCAAGAACCCAGTTTCTACGAGCAGTACTTC.

The chain's CDR3 is CASSLVGRRAYEQYF. CDR3 nucleotides: TGTGCCAGCAGCTTAGTAGGCAGGAGGGCGTACGAGCAGTACTTC. The chain employs TRBV7-9 and TRBJ2-7, with D possibly matching TRBD2 (6 bases). Deletions cut 1 base from V and 4 bases from J, with 14 bases between. The CDR3 consists of 15 residues. Germline CDR1 reads SEHNR; CDR2 reads FQNEAQ (reference sequence).

The chain combines TRBV28 with TRBJ1-4, with D maybe TRBD1 (6 bases). Deletions cut 3 bases from V and 8 bases from J, with 13 bases between. This CDR3 contains 14 residues. Germline-derived CDR1 and CDR2 are MDHEN and SYDVKM. The DNA of the CDR3 is TGTGCCAGCAGTTTTCAGGGGATGGGAGAAAAACTGTTTTTT. This codes for CASSFQGMGEKLFF.

This chain connects TRBV6-1 to TRBJ2-7, with 11 positions matching TRBD2. The CDR3 runs 15 residues. Germline CDR1 is MNHNS and CDR2 is SASEGT. V lost 11 bases, J lost 6 bases, and 15 bases stayed unmatched. Here the CDR3 DNA reads TGTGCCGGTAACGACAGACTAGCGGGATACCGCGAGCAGTACTTC. Its translation: CAGNDRLAGYREQYF.

V usage is TRBV7-6 and J usage is TRBJ2-1, with D perhaps TRBD2 (5 bases). Germline CDR1 and CDR2: SGHVS and FNYEAQ. This CDR3 region has 15 residues. Trimming shortened V by 1 base and J by 2 bases, and 9 bases separated the two germline ends. CDR3 in amino acids: CASSLDGNPYNEQFF. Written as DNA, the CDR3 is TGTGCCAGCAGCTTAGACGGGAATCCCTACAATGAGCAGTTCTTC.

This chain links TRBV14 with TRBJ2-1; D is undetermined. V was clipped by 3 bases and J by 0 bases, with 9 bases between them. The CDR3 contains 15 residues. Looked up from germline, CDR1 is SGHDN and CDR2 is FVKESK. CDR3 DNA sequence: TGTGCCAGCAGCCAGGCCTTGTACTCCTACAATGAGCAGTTCTTC. Its protein product is CASSQALYSYNEQFF.